This TCR beta chain was sequenced during a study of control samples from healthy donors and cancer patients. Germline V CDR1 and CDR2: SGHDT, YYEEEE. Between the trimmed V and J ends, which lost 2 bases and 0 bases, there was a span of 8 bases. This CDR3 has 15 residues. Clones were read by immunoSEQ multiplex PCR, and TCRdb kept only the in-frame ones, dropping some. The sample lists around 140,000 clones, 91% occurring once. This sequence joins TRBV5-6 and TRBJ1-4; D unresolved. The TCR was taken from a man in his late teens or twenties in good health. The sample was blood. The CDR3 DNA reads TGTGCCAGCAGCTTAACAGTTGCAACTAATGAAAAACTGTTTTTT. This translates into CASSLTVATNEKLFF.